A single sample is the source of the 27 T cell receptor beta chains below, sequenced in a study of blood T cell repertoires in COVID-19 (TCRdb year 2020). Receptor amplification or capture employed the immunoSEQ multiplex PCR assay. Imported from immuneACCESS, the table was reduced by TCRdb to in-frame sequences with V and J called. These copies leave out some clones; in studies compared against another copy, an unresolved V gene accounts for under half, and the cause of the remainder is not known. This sample holds over 50,000 clones; approximately 91% were observed only once. The ten top clones hold around 6.5% of the sample. The sequencing sample was made of peripheral blood. The receptors derive from a man between 50 and 59 years old with active COVID-19.

This clone was counted between two and nine times. V and J are TRBV19 and TRBJ1-2, with D uncertain. Germline-derived CDR1 and CDR2 are LNHDA and SQIVND (reference sequence). The CDR3 is 12 amino acids. Trimming pared 3 bases from V and 6 bases from J, leaving 8 bases between. The CDR3 spells CASSMRSHGYTF. In nucleotides, the CDR3 is TGTGCCAGTAGTATGCGGAGTCATGGCTACACCTTC. The whole variable domain, remainder taken from reference TRBV19 and TRBJ1-2, is DGGITQSPKYLFRKEGQNVTLSCEQNLNHDAMYWYRQDPGQGLRLIYYSQIVNDFQKGDIAEGYSVSREKKESFPLTVTSAQKNPTAFYLCASSMRSHGYTFGSGTRLTVV.

On this clone: Other DNA sequences in the same sample also yield this CDR3. The chain recombines TRBV6-2 or TRBV6-3 with TRBJ2-7; D is perhaps TRBD2 (5 bases). V lost 2 bases and J 0 bases, leaving 17 bases between the germline ends. The germline V gene encodes CDR1 MNHEY and CDR2 SVGEGT. The CDR3 is 17 amino acids. In nucleotides, the CDR3 is TGTGCCAGCAGTTACATGCACTTCGGGGATCGCTCCTACGAGCAGTACTTC. Its protein is CASSYMHFGDRSYEQYF.

This chain's CDR3 is CASSLEGGGNQPQHF. For the CDR3, the DNA is TGTGCCAGCAGTTTAGAAGGGGGGGGCAATCAGCCCCAGCATTTT. V usage is TRBV27 and J usage is TRBJ1-5; TRBD1 might be the D (6 bases). Germline V gives CDR1 MNHEY, CDR2 SMNVEV (reference sequence). The V and J ends lost 2 bases and 2 bases respectively, with 10 bases between them. The CDR3 loop spans 15 amino acids.

The rearrangement links TRBV18 to TRBJ2-1, with 9 bases aligning to TRBD2. Germline loops: CDR1 KGHSH, CDR2 LQKENI. V was pared by 1 base and J by 7 bases, with 5 bases of the junction left unmatched. This CDR3 contains 15 residues. The CDR3 region has the DNA TGTGCCAGCTCACCACTAGCGGGGGCCCTTAATGAGCAGTTCTTC. This sequence encodes CASSPLAGALNEQFF.

The chain joins TRBV18 to TRBJ1-2; no clear D. The CDR3 has 15 amino acids. CDR1 is KGHSH and CDR2 is LQKENI in the germline V gene. V gave up 2 bases and J gave up 0 bases, with 10 bases separating them. The CDR3: CASSPDNLSNYGYTF. CDR3 DNA sequence: TGTGCCAGCTCACCAGACAACCTGTCTAACTATGGCTACACCTTC.

In this sample, this clone turned up once. This rearrangement joins TRBV6-5 to TRBJ1-1; D is ambiguous. Looked up from germline, CDR1 is MNHEY and CDR2 is SVGAGI. The CDR3 extends over 13 amino acids. Trimming left V 8 bases short and J 0 bases short, with 10 bases between. This chain's CDR3 is CASGLEMNTEAFF. CDR3 coding DNA: TGTGCCAGCGGCCTTGAAATGAACACTGAAGCTTTCTTT.

V is TRBV5-4 and J is TRBJ2-7, with TRBD2 matching 11 bases. The length of the CDR3 is 16 residues. V dropped 4 bases and J dropped 5; count of bases not matched to a gene: 11. CDR1 is SGHNT, CDR2 YYREEE, per germline (reference sequence). Here the CDR3 reads CASSQNSGGVRNEQYF. The CDR3 DNA sequence: TGTGCCAGCAGCCAGAATAGCGGGGGGGTCAGAAACGAGCAGTACTTC.

This chain links TRBV19 with TRBJ1-2; D might be TRBD1 (5 bases). The V end was cut by 0 bases, the J end by 0 bases, with 8 bases between. This CDR3 has 15 amino acids. Germline CDR1 and CDR2: LNHDA and SQIVND (reference sequence). CDR3 coding DNA: TGTGCCAGTAGTATAGAAACAGGAGCTAACTATGGCTACACCTTC. It codes for CASSIETGANYGYTF.

The V call is TRBV7-2, the J call TRBJ2-7; 9 bases fit TRBD2. The CDR3 is 17 amino acids. V was clipped by 5 bases and J by 0 bases; unmatched bases: 11. CDR1 and CDR2 from the germline V gene are SGHTA and FQGNSA. In DNA, the CDR3 is TGTGCCAGCAGCCCCTCCCGCGGGGGGGGATTCTCCTACGAGCAGTACTTC. This translates into CASSPSRGGGFSYEQYF.

The chain links TRBV7-2 to TRBJ2-2; maybe TRBD2 (5 bases). The CDR3 extends over 15 amino acids. The ends were cut back, 2 bases at V and 2 bases at J, with 9 bases in the middle. The germline V gene has CDR1 SGHTA and CDR2 FQGNSA. As DNA, the CDR3 is TGTGCCAGCAGCTTAAATCCGGGAAACACCGGGGAGCTGTTTTTT. Its protein product is CASSLNPGNTGELFF.

The rearrangement joins TRBV23-1 to TRBJ2-3, with a possible D match to TRBD2 (7 bases). TRBV23-1 is an open reading frame whose function is uncertain. Trimming shortened V by 8 bases and J by 0 bases, and 18 bases separated the two germline ends. The CDR3 is 16 amino acids. The CDR3 here is CASVHPGGRSTDTQYF. For the CDR3, the DNA is TGCGCCAGCGTCCATCCCGGGGGGCGGAGCACAGATACGCAGTATTTT.

This clone was seen a single time. V usage is TRBV11-2 and J usage is TRBJ2-5, with TRBD1 matching 8 bases. CDR1 SGHAT and CDR2 FQNNGV come from the germline V gene. V lost 6 bases to trimming and J lost 5 bases; unmatched junction nucleotides: 8. The CDR3 loop spans 14 amino acids. The CDR3 DNA follows: TGTGCCAGCAGGATACAGGGGGAGCCTGAGACCCAGTACTTC. Its translation is CASRIQGEPETQYF.

J is TRBJ2-7 and V is TRBV5-5; D may be TRBD2 (6 bases). Trimming removed 2 bases at V and 2 bases at J, with 11 bases between. This CDR3 is 14 amino acids long. The germline V gene encodes CDR1 SGHKS and CDR2 YYEKEE (reference sequence). In DNA, the CDR3 is TGTGCCAGCAGCTTAGCGGGCAGAACCTACGAGCAGTACTTC. Protein: CASSLAGRTYEQYF.

The chain carries TRBV5-1 and TRBJ2-3; 7 nucleotides line up with TRBD2. Trimming removed 5 bases from V and 4 bases from J; junction bases left unmatched: 7. CDR1 is SGHRS, CDR2 YFSETQ, per germline. The CDR3 extends over 14 amino acids. CDR3 in DNA: TGCGCCAGCAGGCAATTAGCGGGCGCAGATACGCAGTATTTT. It codes for CASRQLAGADTQYF.

The chain joins TRBV7-2 to TRBJ2-3; 11 positions agree with TRBD2. The CDR3 covers 19 residues. V lost 1 base, J lost 2 bases, and 11 bases stayed unmatched. Per the germline V gene, CDR1 is SGHTA and CDR2 is FQGNSA. This CDR3 reads CASSLGALLGLAVTDTQYF. The DNA for the CDR3 is TGTGCCAGCAGCTTAGGGGCCCTTTTGGGACTAGCGGTCACAGATACGCAGTATTTT.

The J gene is TRBJ2-2, the V gene TRBV4-3, with 9 bases lining up with TRBD2. V was pared by 0 bases and J by 4 bases, with 9 bases of the junction left unmatched. CDR3 size: 18 residues. CDR1 is LGHNA, CDR2 YSLEER, per germline. This CDR3 is CASSQDLAGTSFTGELFF. The CDR3 DNA follows: TGCGCCAGCAGCCAAGATCTCGCGGGGACTAGCTTCACCGGGGAGCTGTTTTTT.

The J gene is TRBJ2-5, the V gene TRBV4-2; 7 nucleotides match TRBD2. Germline values: CDR1 LGHNA, CDR2 YNFKEQ. The CDR3 totals 14 residues. Trimming took 6 bases from V and 2 from J; bases not matched to a gene: 6. The CDR3 DNA follows: TGTGCCAGCAGTCAAAGCGGGGAGCAAGAGACCCAGTACTTC. Amino acids: CASSQSGEQETQYF.

The chain joins TRBV6-5 to TRBJ2-2, with a weak D call TRBD2 (6 bases). CDR1 is MNHEY, CDR2 SVGAGI, per germline. V was trimmed by 7 bases and J by 2 bases, leaving 11 bases between them. The CDR3 has 14 amino acids. CDR3 amino acids: CASIGLRNTGELFF. The DNA of the CDR3 is TGTGCCAGCATAGGACTAAGAAACACCGGGGAGCTGTTTTTT.

The chain joins TRBV28 to TRBJ1-1; the match to TRBD1 covers 7 bases. The length of the CDR3 is 14 residues. The germline V gene has CDR1 MDHEN and CDR2 SYDVKM. The ends lost 6 bases at V and 1 base at J; junction bases unmatched: 5. The CDR3 coding sequence is TGTGCCAGCAGGCGGACAGGACCGAACACTGAAGCTTTCTTT. Its translation is CASRRTGPNTEAFF.

The chain carries TRBV6-1 and TRBJ2-3; D gene ambiguous. Trimming took 3 bases from V and 0 from J, leaving 10 bases between them. Germline values: CDR1 MNHNS, CDR2 SASEGT. This CDR3 has 15 amino acids. The CDR3 bases are TGTGCCAGCAGTGACCGCAGGCCTAGCACAGATACGCAGTATTTT. The encoded protein is CASSDRRPSTDTQYF.

The chain combines TRBV3-1 (or the pseudogene TRBV3-2) with TRBJ2-1; TRBD1 matches 8 bases. The V and J ends lost 4 bases and 5 bases, in that order; junction bases with no gene match: 7. The germline gives CDR1 LGHDT, CDR2 YNNKEL (reference sequence). This CDR3 region has 15 residues. The CDR3 region has the DNA TGTGCCAGCAGCCCGACCGGGACAGGTGACAATGAGCAGTTCTTC. It encodes CASSPTGTGDNEQFF.

This clone was counted a single time. This chain uses TRBV28 with TRBJ1-1; 8 bases match TRBD1. The CDR3 has 16 residues. Trimming at V came to 7 bases and at J to 5 bases, leaving 15 bases not matched to a gene. Germline CDR1 reads MDHEN; CDR2 reads SYDVKM. The CDR3 region has the DNA TGTGCCAGCACCAGAGGGGAGCGGACAGGGAGGACTGAAGCTTTCTTT. It translates to CASTRGERTGRTEAFF.

J is TRBJ1-1 and V is TRBV19, with D possibly TRBD1 on 6 matching bases. CDR1 and CDR2 (germline): LNHDA, SQIVND (reference sequence). The CDR3 is 14 residues long. V lost 5 bases and J lost 4, with 14 bases in between. CDR3 in amino acids: CASSWEGQSTEAFF. The CDR3 region has the DNA TGTGCCAGTAGTTGGGAGGGACAAAGCACTGAAGCTTTCTTT.

The chain employs TRBV29-1 and TRBJ2-1; 8 bases are a match to TRBD1. Germline V gene sequence: CDR1 SQVTM, CDR2 ANQGSEA. J gave up 5 bases and V 0 bases, and 12 bases lay outside the gene matches. There are 17 residues in the CDR3. CDR3 in DNA: TGCAGCGTTGAAGACGCCAGGGGGCTAGTTGAGGACAATGAGCAGTTCTTC. Translating gives CSVEDARGLVEDNEQFF.

A single count supports this clone. The J gene is TRBJ2-1, the V gene TRBV5-1; 10 bases line up with TRBD2. The CDR3 contains 18 residues. V shed 4 bases and J 3 bases; nucleotides not matched to a gene: 13. Germline values: CDR1 SGHRS, CDR2 YFSETQ. CDR3 loop: CASSRNLRTSGIYNEQFF. CDR3 nucleotide sequence: TGCGCCAGCAGCCGTAATTTAAGAACTAGCGGGATCTACAATGAGCAGTTCTTC. Full variable domain (rest looked up from reference TRBV5-1 and TRBJ2-1): KAGVTQTPRYLIKTRGQQVTLSCSPISGHRSVSWYQQTPGQGLQFLFEYFSETQRNKGNFPGRFSGRQFSNSRSEMNVSTLELGDSALYLCASSRNLRTSGIYNEQFFGPGTRLTVL.

The rearrangement links TRBV24-1 to TRBJ2-1, with D maybe TRBD1 (5 bases). Between the trimmed V and J ends, which lost 3 bases and 8 bases, there was a span of 19 bases. The CDR3 sequence is 16 residues long. Germline CDR1 and CDR2: KGHDR and SFDVKD. CDR3 in amino acids: CATSDPRVQEGDEQFF. The CDR3 DNA reads as TGTGCCACCAGTGATCCCCGGGTGCAAGAAGGGGATGAGCAGTTCTTC.

The chain carries TRBV28 and TRBJ1-2; 9 nucleotides align to TRBD1. Germline assignment: CDR1 MDHEN and CDR2 SYDVKM. The CDR3 consists of 12 residues. V was pared by 3 bases and J by 7 bases, with 0 bases of the junction left unmatched. The CDR3 is CASSLGQGGYTF. CDR3 nucleotide sequence: TGTGCCAGCAGTTTGGGACAGGGTGGCTACACCTTC.